The T cell receptor beta chain under discussion was sequenced for a study of T cells after yellow fever vaccination. Overall study results and limits: Booster samples showed a return of most primary-vaccination clones (around 95% CD4, 88% CD8).

In regard to this clonotype: What it binds is unknown.

This CDR3 is 16 amino acids long. V was clipped by 4 bases and J by 4 bases, with 19 bases between them. Germline V gene sequence: CDR1 SGHKS, CDR2 YYEKEE (reference sequence). As TCR cDNA was made by 5'RACE template switching, a universal primer site and UMIs were added. TCRdb ran MiXCR on the 5' RACE reads and lists one entry per CDR3 protein. The sample includes 400,000 to 650,000 distinct CDR3 sequences, about a fifth of them seen just once. The chain couples TRBV5-5 to TRBJ2-3; the D gene is possibly TRBD1 (6 bases). The material was PBMCs, obtained approximately 22 days after the first yellow fever vaccination. This TCR came from a man in his late teens or twenties who received the YFV17D yellow fever vaccine. The CDR3 spells CASSRDNWGTSDTQYF. The DNA for the CDR3 is TGTGCCAGCAGCCGGGACAATTGGGGAACGTCAGATACGCAGTATTTT.